The 20 T cell receptor beta chains below come from one sample, sequenced in a study of OX40 agonist ivuxolimab in advanced cancers. The library was generated by the immunoSEQ multiplex PCR assay. TCRdb took over this immuneACCESS table, retaining in-frame rearrangements with V and J assigned. Such tables are incomplete; in checked studies, under half of the missing clones stem from an unresolved V gene, and the remainder is unexplained. In all, the sample holds about 69,000 clones, and approximately 89% of those were seen once. 0.25% to 0.3% of the sample is taken by the ten largest. The specimen comprised CD4+ or CD8+ T cells sorted from blood, sampled in a trial of the OX40 agonist ivuxolimab. The receptors derive from an adult with an advanced solid tumor such as melanoma, head and neck, liver or kidney cancer.

This clone was seen more than once but under ten times. The chain carries TRBV2 and TRBJ2-6; D may correspond to TRBD1 or TRBD2 (5 bases each). This CDR3 region has 16 residues. The germline V gene has CDR1 SNHLY and CDR2 FYNNEI. Trimming removed 8 bases at V and 0 bases at J, with 14 bases between. The CDR3 DNA is TGTGCCAGCTCATGGGACGGCCGCTCTGGGGCCAACGTCCTGACTTTC. It yields the protein CASSWDGRSGANVLTF.

This clone was found a few times. The chain carries TRBV7-3 and TRBJ2-3; 8 nucleotides align to TRBD2. With 5 bases clipped from V and 3 bases from J, the junction kept 4 bases outside the gene matches. The CDR3 contains 14 residues. Per germline, CDR1 SGHTA and CDR2 FQGTGA. The CDR3 DNA follows: TGTGCCAGCAGCCCCCGGGGGGGGACAGATACGCAGTATTTT. Amino acids: CASSPRGGTDTQYF. Together with reference TRBV7-3 and TRBJ2-3, the CDR3 gives the full variable domain: GAGVSQTPSNKVTEKGKYVELRCDPISGHTALYWYRQSLGQGPEFLIYFQGTGAADDSGLPNDRFFAVRPEGSVSTLKIQRTERGDSAVYLCASSPRGGTDTQYFGPGTRLTVL.

This chain uses TRBV2 with TRBJ2-2; D is undetermined. The V end was cut by 5 bases, the J end by 6 bases, with 16 bases between. This CDR3 has 15 residues. Germline V gene lookup returns CDR1 SNHLY and CDR2 FYNNEI. DNA for the CDR3: TGTGCCAGCAGTCCTTTAGGGCCCACCGCCGGGGAGCTGTTTTTT. Translating gives CASSPLGPTAGELFF.

The J gene is TRBJ1-2, the V gene TRBV7-3; a weak D match, TRBD1 (5 bases). The CDR3 extends over 15 amino acids. Trimming cost V 6 bases and J 8 bases, with 22 bases left between them. CDR1 and CDR2 from the germline V gene are SGHTA and FQGTGA. This CDR3 reads CASSPPGGFVYGYTF. Here the CDR3 DNA reads TGTGCCAGCAGTCCCCCCGGGGGTTTCGTGTACGGCTACACCTTC.

The CDR3 DNA is TGTGCCAGCAGTCATCGACAGGAGGTCTACAATGAGCAGTTCTTC. It is translated as CASSHRQEVYNEQFF. The rearrangement links TRBV6-1 to TRBJ2-1; tentatively, D is TRBD1 (6 bases). Germline V gene data show CDR1 as MNHNS and CDR2 as SASEGT. CDR3 length: 15 residues. The V and J ends lost 5 bases and 3 bases respectively, with 14 bases between them.

The CDR3 reads CATSDRQDHSGNTIYF. Written as DNA, the CDR3 is TGTGCCACCAGCGATAGACAGGACCACTCTGGAAACACCATATATTTT. The J gene is TRBJ1-3, the V gene TRBV15; maybe TRBD1 (6 bases). Trimming stripped 5 bases from V and 0 bases from J, with 14 bases between. From germline, CDR1 is LNHNV and CDR2 YYDKDF (reference sequence). The CDR3 runs 16 residues. Filled out from reference TRBV15 and TRBJ1-3, the complete variable domain reads DAMVIQNPRYQVTQFGKPVTLSCSQTLNHNVMYWYQQKSSQAPKLLFHYYDKDFNNEADTPDNFQSRRPNTSFCFLDIRSPGLGDTAMYLCATSDRQDHSGNTIYFGEGSWLTVV.

V gene TRBV2 combines with J gene TRBJ2-1, with TRBD2 matching 9 bases. The CDR3 has 13 amino acids. CDR1 is SNHLY and CDR2 is FYNNEI in the germline V gene. The junction had 5 bases not matched to a gene; V was cut back by 9 bases and J by 5 bases. The CDR3 DNA reads TGTGCCAGGACTAGCGGACCAAACAATGAGCAGTTCTTC. Amino acid sequence: CARTSGPNNEQFF.

The J gene is TRBJ2-1, the V gene TRBV5-4; TRBD2 matches 7 bases. Germline V CDR1 and CDR2: SGHNT, YYREEE (reference sequence). With V trimmed by 0 bases and J by 0 bases, 9 bases remained unmatched. The CDR3 length is 18 residues. The CDR3 region has the DNA TGTGCCAGCAGCTTGGTCCCTAGCGGCCTGAGCTCCTACAATGAGCAGTTCTTC. Its translation is CASSLVPSGLSSYNEQFF.

This chain connects TRBV7-3 to TRBJ2-5; D possibly corresponds to TRBD2 (7 bases). The CDR3 has 13 amino acids. V was shortened by 4 bases and J by 7 bases, with 13 bases between the two germline ends. Germline V gene lookup returns CDR1 SGHTA and CDR2 FQGTGA. CDR3 coding DNA: TGTGCCAGCAGCTCCCAGGGGAGGGGGACCCAGTACTTC. This translates into CASSSQGRGTQYF. Full variable domain (rest looked up from reference TRBV7-3 and TRBJ2-5): GAGVSQTPSNKVTEKGKYVELRCDPISGHTALYWYRQSLGQGPEFLIYFQGTGAADDSGLPNDRFFAVRPEGSVSTLKIQRTERGDSAVYLCASSSQGRGTQYFGPGTRLLVL.

As regards this clone: Different DNA sequences within this sample yield the same CDR3. The V and J genes are TRBV11-2 and TRBJ1-3, with D possibly TRBD1 on 5 matching bases. The germline V and J ends were trimmed by 1 base and 0 bases, with 10 bases remaining between them. This CDR3 has 16 amino acids. The germline gives CDR1 SGHAT, CDR2 FQNNGV. CDR3 DNA sequence: TGTGCCAGCAGCTTAGTTTCAGGGAACTCTGGAAACACCATATATTTT. Its translation is CASSLVSGNSGNTIYF.

V gene TRBV10-1 combines with J gene TRBJ2-7; no clear D gene. Germline V gives CDR1 WNHNN, CDR2 SYGVQD (reference sequence). V lost 11 bases, J lost 4 bases, and 18 bases lay in between. The CDR3 is 13 amino acids. This chain's CDR3 is CAACSQVNYEQYF. The CDR3 DNA reads as TGCGCCGCCTGTAGTCAGGTTAATTACGAGCAGTACTTC.

This chain uses TRBV7-6 with TRBJ1-5; tentative D call: TRBD1 (5 bases). This CDR3 has 14 residues. CDR1 SGHVS and CDR2 FNYEAQ come from the germline V gene. The germline V and J ends were trimmed by 1 base and 2 bases, with 6 bases remaining between them. CDR3 sequence (DNA): TGTGCCAGCAGCTTAGGGGGGGGCAATCAGCCCCAGCATTTT. Translating it yields CASSLGGGNQPQHF.

The chain employs TRBV4-2 and TRBJ1-3; D unresolved. The CDR3 is 16 residues long. CDR1 is LGHNA and CDR2 is YNFKEQ in the germline V gene. V gave up 4 bases and J gave up 1 base, with 14 bases separating them. This CDR3 is CASSRDLVLSGNTIYF. CDR3 in DNA: TGTGCCAGCAGCCGGGATCTCGTGCTATCTGGAAACACCATATATTTT.

This chain connects TRBV2 to TRBJ2-3; D gene unclear. There are 12 residues in the CDR3. The ends were cut back, 10 bases at V and 7 bases at J, with 15 bases in the middle. Germline V gene lookup returns CDR1 SNHLY and CDR2 FYNNEI. The CDR3 sequence is CAIGRAPNTQYF. DNA for the CDR3: TGTGCCATTGGACGGGCTCCAAATACGCAGTATTTT.

J is TRBJ2-5 and V is TRBV6-5, with D perhaps given as TRBD1 or TRBD2 (5 bases each). V dropped 4 bases and J dropped 2 bases, with 8 bases sitting between them. This CDR3 region has 13 residues. Germline assignment: CDR1 MNHEY and CDR2 SVGAGI. In DNA, the CDR3 is TGTGCCAGCAGTTGGGGACCTCAAGAGACCCAGTACTTC. This sequence encodes CASSWGPQETQYF.

The CDR3 loop is CASSFPPPGNTEAFF. The CDR3 region has the DNA TGTGCCAGCAGTTTTCCCCCCCCCGGGAACACTGAAGCTTTCTTT. The chain recombines TRBV6-1 with TRBJ1-1; no firm D call. CDR3 size: 15 residues. Trimming took off 5 bases at V and 1 base at J, with 14 bases between the two ends. Germline values: CDR1 MNHNS, CDR2 SASEGT.

This clone was observed a handful of times. This chain connects TRBV19 to TRBJ1-2, with 7 bases fitting TRBD1. This CDR3 contains 15 residues. The germline CDR1 and CDR2 sequences are LNHDA and SQIVND (reference sequence). Unmatched junction bases numbered 8, after V lost 3 bases and J lost 4 bases. The CDR3 region is CASSIGPGGGYGYTF. The DNA for the CDR3 is TGTGCCAGTAGTATCGGCCCAGGGGGAGGCTATGGCTACACCTTC.

The chain links TRBV2 to TRBJ1-3, with 9 bases that match TRBD1. J was trimmed by 0 bases and V by 5 bases; bases with no gene match: 2. This CDR3 contains 15 residues. Germline CDR1 is SNHLY and CDR2 is FYNNEI. The CDR3 here is CASSNRGLSGNTIYF. The CDR3 nucleotides read TGTGCCAGCAGTAACAGGGGGCTCTCTGGAAACACCATATATTTT.

The V gene is TRBV19, the J gene TRBJ1-5; weak D call: TRBD1 (6 bases). The germline V gene encodes CDR1 LNHDA and CDR2 SQIVND (reference sequence). Trimming removed 0 bases from V and 3 bases from J, with 12 bases in between. This CDR3 has 16 residues. The CDR3 sequence is CASSIEPGALNQPQHF. The DNA of the CDR3 is TGTGCCAGTAGTATAGAGCCGGGGGCGCTCAATCAGCCCCAGCATTTT.

The chain couples TRBV15 to TRBJ2-2; D gene uncertain. V shed 0 bases and J shed 7 bases, with 6 bases lying between them. The CDR3 is made up of 13 amino acids. Germline CDR1 is LNHNV and CDR2 is YYDKDF (reference sequence). The CDR3 DNA follows: TGTGCCACCAGCAGAGATCCGGTCGGGGAGCTGTTTTTT. Protein: CATSRDPVGELFF.